Listed below are T cell receptor beta chains from one sample, sequenced in a study of T-cell memory formation after mild COVID-19. TCRdb itself ran the 5' RACE reads through MiXCR, one entry per CDR3 protein. In the table there are 40,000 to 60,000 distinct CDR3 sequences, 25% to 35% of which are singletons. The sequenced material came from PBMCs or a T cell subset sorted from them (not recorded which). The receptors shown here come from a man aged 18 to 29 who had mild COVID-19 (a few samples of this study predate the infection). Cell type and time point are not known. CDR3s include the opening cysteine and the closing phenylalanine or tryptophan. The order of the fields is J gene, clone size, D gene, V gene, CDR3 DNA, CDR3 protein. The D gene is left open where the match is weak. Expanded clones get a size class; other rows say once, few or many, or leave the size out.

J: TRBJ2-3
size: NA
D: TRBD1
V: TRBV6-6
DNA: TGTGCCAGCAGTTTTGGGACAGGGGGCGCGACAGATACGCAGTATTTT
CDR3: CASSFGTGGATDTQYF

J: TRBJ1-2
size: few
D: TRBD1
V: TRBV9
DNA: TGTGCCAGCAGCGACCGGGACAGGACTAACTATGGCTACACCTTC
CDR3: CASSDRDRTNYGYTF

J: TRBJ2-4
size: few
D: TRBD2
V: TRBV7-2
DNA: TGTGCCAGCAGCTTGCCTAGCGGGGGGCTAGCCAAAAACATTCAGTACTTC
CDR3: CASSLPSGGLAKNIQYF

J: TRBJ1-1
size: few
D: TRBD1
V: TRBV7-9
DNA: TGTGCCAGCAGCTTAGTCGACAGGGGATTGAACACTGAAGCTTTCTTT
CDR3: CASSLVDRGLNTEAFF

J: TRBJ2-7
size: few
D: NA
V: TRBV5-1
DNA: TGCGCCAGCAGCTTGAGGGCAGGCACCTACGAGCAGTACTTC
CDR3: CASSLRAGTYEQYF

J: TRBJ2-5
size: NA
D: TRBD2
V: TRBV11-2
DNA: TGTGCCAGCAGCTTGCCGGGGGGAGGGGAGACCCAGTACTTC
CDR3: CASSLPGGGETQYF

J: TRBJ2-7
size: NA
D: NA
V: TRBV7-6
DNA: TGTGCCAGCAGCGAGACGCTAGGGAACGTCTACGAGCAGTACTTC
CDR3: CASSETLGNVYEQYF

J: TRBJ2-3
size: many
D: NA
V: TRBV29-1
DNA: TGCAGCGTTGAAGATGGGGGCTCGGATACGCAGTATTTT
CDR3: CSVEDGGSDTQYF

J: TRBJ2-5
size: few
D: TRBD1
V: TRBV27
DNA: TGTGCCAGCAGTTGGGGACAGCAAGAGACCCAGTACTTC
CDR3: CASSWGQQETQYF

J: TRBJ1-2
size: NA
D: NA
V: TRBV24-1
DNA: TGTGCCACCAGTGAAACAGCAGACTATGGCTACACCTTC
CDR3: CATSETADYGYTF

J: TRBJ1-4
size: NA
D: NA
V: TRBV4-1
DNA: TGCGCCAGCAGCCACTCTCCCGGCAGGGGCAATGAAAAACTGTTTTTT
CDR3: CASSHSPGRGNEKLFF

J: TRBJ1-2
size: NA
D: NA
V: TRBV9
DNA: TGTGCCAGCAGCGTAGCAGGGCAGGGGAGCTATGGCTACACCTTC
CDR3: CASSVAGQGSYGYTF

J: TRBJ2-2
size: NA
D: TRBD2
V: TRBV7-3
DNA: TGTGCCAGCAGCTTAACCTCTAGCGGGGCCGCCGGGGAGCTGTTTTTT
CDR3: CASSLTSSGAAGELFF

J: TRBJ1-4
size: few
D: TRBD1
V: TRBV4-3
DNA: TGCGCCAGCAGCCAAGACAGGGGGGACGGAAAACTGTTTTTT
CDR3: CASSQDRGDGKLFF

J: TRBJ2-1
size: NA
D: NA
V: TRBV28
DNA: TGTGCCAGCAGTACCGGAACAGGGAATGAGCAGTTCTTC
CDR3: CASSTGTGNEQFF

J: TRBJ1-4
size: NA
D: NA
V: TRBV5-1
DNA: TGCGCCAGCAGCTTCATCCCGGGACCGCCGGTTGAAAAACTGTTTTTT
CDR3: CASSFIPGPPVEKLFF

J: TRBJ1-5
size: few
D: NA
V: TRBV7-9
DNA: TGTGCCAGCAGCTTAGGTGACCGTGCGGATCAGCCCCAGCATTTT
CDR3: CASSLGDRADQPQHF

J: TRBJ2-5
size: many
D: TRBD2
V: TRBV29-1
DNA: TGCAGCGTTGAAGGAGGGCGGGGGGACCAAGAGACCCAGTACTTC
CDR3: CSVEGGRGDQETQYF

J: TRBJ1-2
size: NA
D: NA
V: TRBV12-3/TRBV12-4
DNA: TGTGCCAGCAGTACCCGCGGCCGGGGGCGACCTTATGGCTACACCTTC
CDR3: CASSTRGRGRPYGYTF

J: TRBJ2-3
size: NA
D: NA
V: TRBV2
DNA: TGTGCCAGCCTAAAGGGTCAATCTAGCACAGATACGCAGTATTTT
CDR3: CASLKGQSSTDTQYF